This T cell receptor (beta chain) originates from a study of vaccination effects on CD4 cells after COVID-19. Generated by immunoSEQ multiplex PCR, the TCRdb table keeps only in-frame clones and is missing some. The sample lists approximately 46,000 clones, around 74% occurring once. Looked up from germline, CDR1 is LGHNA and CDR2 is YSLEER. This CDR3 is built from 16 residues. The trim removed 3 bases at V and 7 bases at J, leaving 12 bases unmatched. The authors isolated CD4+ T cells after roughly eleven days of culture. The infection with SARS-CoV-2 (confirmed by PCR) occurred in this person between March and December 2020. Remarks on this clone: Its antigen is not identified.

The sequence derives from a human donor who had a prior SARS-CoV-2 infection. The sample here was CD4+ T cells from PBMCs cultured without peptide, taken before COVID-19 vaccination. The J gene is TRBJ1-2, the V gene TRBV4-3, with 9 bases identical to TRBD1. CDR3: CASSHKEGDREAGYTF. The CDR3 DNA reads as TGCGCCAGCAGCCACAAAGAAGGGGACAGGGAGGCTGGCTACACCTTC.